This TCR beta chain was profiled in a study of blood T cells in healthy people across ages. In its sample, this clonotype was seen a few times. Next came a second PCR, run for about 6 to 11 cycles, which used a sample-barcoded 5' primer along with a J-beta primer mix. TCRdb ran MiXCR on the 5' RACE reads and lists one entry per CDR3 protein. The sample holds some 1 million distinct CDR3 sequences, more than 35% seen once. The CDR3 has 14 residues. V gave up 5 bases and J gave up 7 bases, with 18 bases separating them. Sample: blood. The chain combines TRBV12-3 or TRBV12-4 with TRBJ2-7; possible D gene TRBD2, 6 bases. The sequence derives from a woman aged 60-70 years in good health. DNA of the CDR3: TGTGCCAGCAGTCTCGATACGCGGGGCCTAGAGCAGTACTTC. Protein sequence: CASSLDTRGLEQYF.